A single sample gave rise to the 11 T cell receptor beta chains below, sequenced in a study of shared clonotypes between healthy human individuals. Sequencing was performed with immunoSEQ multiplex PCR; in TCRdb, only in-frame clones are kept and a portion is missing. The data contain roughly 2.1 million clones, 93% of them singletons. Terminally differentiated effector memory CD45RA+ cells were excluded by CCR7 positive selection of CD45RO-negative cells. Specimen: naive CD8+ T cells from PBMCs. The receptors originated from a man aged 18 to 35 in good health. Some clones in this sample may be carry-over from other donors' samples.

This chain connects TRBV6-1 to TRBJ2-7, with D possibly being TRBD1 (6 bases). CDR3 size: 15 residues. Trimming cost V 6 bases and J 0 bases, with 15 bases left between them. Germline CDR1 MNHNS, CDR2 SASEGT. For the CDR3, the DNA is TGTGCCAGCAGCCCAATGAGGGGGAGCTCCTACGAGCAGTACTTC. Its translation: CASSPMRGSSYEQYF.

The V call is TRBV2, the J call TRBJ1-1; a possible D gene is TRBD1 (6 bases). The CDR3 spans 14 residues. Trimming left V 6 bases short and J 0 bases short, with 11 bases between. Germline V gene lookup returns CDR1 SNHLY and CDR2 FYNNEI. The CDR3 spells CASRGGRLNTEAFF. CDR3 DNA: TGTGCCAGCAGGGGGGGGCGGCTGAACACTGAAGCTTTCTTT.

CDR3 sequence (DNA): TGTGCCAGCAGTTTATCCCCTCGAGGAAGGCAGTACTTC. It translates to CASSLSPRGRQYF. This chain uses TRBV28 with TRBJ2-7, with no clear D. Trimming took 1 base from V and 9 from J, leaving 13 bases between them. Germline V lookup: CDR1 MDHEN, CDR2 SYDVKM. CDR3 size: 13 residues.

This rearrangement joins TRBV27 to TRBJ1-1; D is perhaps TRBD1 (5 bases). The germline V gene has CDR1 MNHEY and CDR2 SMNVEV (reference sequence). Trimming left V 0 bases short and J 4 bases short, with 18 bases between. The CDR3 runs to 17 residues. CDR3 nucleotide sequence: TGTGCCAGCAGTTTATCGACCTTGGGCAGGGAAAGCACTGAAGCTTTCTTT. Its translation: CASSLSTLGRESTEAFF.

The chain uses TRBV4-3 and TRBJ1-1; D gene uncertain. The V and J ends lost 0 bases and 0 bases respectively, with 14 bases between them. The germline V gene has CDR1 LGHNA and CDR2 YSLEER. CDR3 length: 17 residues. CDR3 amino acids: CASSQDSLAGMNTEAFF. The CDR3 DNA follows: TGCGCCAGCAGCCAAGATTCCCTGGCAGGAATGAACACTGAAGCTTTCTTT.

The chain is built from TRBV7-2 and TRBJ2-3; D is uncertain. This CDR3 contains 14 residues. Germline CDR1 and CDR2: SGHTA and FQGNSA. The ends were cut back, 3 bases at V and 2 bases at J, with 9 bases in the middle. Written as DNA, the CDR3 is TGTGCCAGCAGCTTGGTAGATCTCACAGATACGCAGTATTTT. Translating it yields CASSLVDLTDTQYF.

This clone was recorded once. The chain links TRBV30 to TRBJ1-4; D gene uncertain. The CDR3 sequence is 21 residues long. The germline gives CDR1 GTSNPN, CDR2 SVGIG (reference sequence). V was pared by 0 bases and J by 6 bases, with 32 bases between. In DNA, the CDR3 is TGTGCCTGGAGTGTACGGTCCAAGGGAGACGGGAGTGCTTTTTGGGATGAAAAACTGTTTTTT. Encoded protein: CAWSVRSKGDGSAFWDEKLFF.

The chain carries TRBV27 and TRBJ1-1; TRBD1 aligns across 9 bases. The V gene's germline CDR1 is MNHEY and CDR2 SMNVEV (reference sequence). The CDR3 consists of 15 residues. With V trimmed by 2 bases and J by 3 bases, 4 bases remained unmatched. CDR3 nucleotides: TGTGCCAGCAGTTTAAGGCGGACAGGGGACACTGAAGCTTTCTTT. This codes for CASSLRRTGDTEAFF.

The V and J genes are TRBV5-6 and TRBJ2-7; TRBD1 agrees at 7 bases. This CDR3 is built from 15 residues. The germline gives CDR1 SGHDT, CDR2 YYEEEE. J lost 3 bases, V lost 0 bases, and 6 bases had no gene match. The DNA of the CDR3 is TGTGCCAGCAGCTTGGCCGGGACAGTATACTACGAGCAGTACTTC. The encoded protein is CASSLAGTVYYEQYF. The full variable domain, with the rest looked up from reference TRBV5-6 and TRBJ2-7, is DAGVTQSPTHLIKTRGQQVTLRCSPKSGHDTVSWYQQALGQGPQFIFQYYEEEERQRGNFPDRFSGHQFPNYSSELNVNALLLGDSALYLCASSLAGTVYYEQYFGPGTRLTVT.

This chain links TRBV30 with TRBJ2-5; 10 bases are shared with TRBD2. This CDR3 contains 16 residues. Per the germline V gene, CDR1 is GTSNPN and CDR2 is SVGIG (reference sequence). Trimming at V came to 0 bases and at J to 5 bases, leaving 9 bases not matched to a gene. The CDR3 protein is CAWSVLAGRAWETQYF. In DNA form, the CDR3 reads TGTGCCTGGAGTGTACTAGCGGGAAGGGCTTGGGAGACCCAGTACTTC.

The rearrangement uses TRBV7-9 and TRBJ1-5; D might be TRBD1 (5 bases). The germline V gene encodes CDR1 SEHNR and CDR2 FQNEAQ (reference sequence). The V gene lost 10 bases and the J gene lost 3 bases, with 16 bases spanning the gap. This CDR3 comprises 14 residues. As DNA, the CDR3 is TGTGCCATAAGTGATCAGGGTACCAATCAGCCCCAGCATTTT. Translation: CAISDQGTNQPQHF.